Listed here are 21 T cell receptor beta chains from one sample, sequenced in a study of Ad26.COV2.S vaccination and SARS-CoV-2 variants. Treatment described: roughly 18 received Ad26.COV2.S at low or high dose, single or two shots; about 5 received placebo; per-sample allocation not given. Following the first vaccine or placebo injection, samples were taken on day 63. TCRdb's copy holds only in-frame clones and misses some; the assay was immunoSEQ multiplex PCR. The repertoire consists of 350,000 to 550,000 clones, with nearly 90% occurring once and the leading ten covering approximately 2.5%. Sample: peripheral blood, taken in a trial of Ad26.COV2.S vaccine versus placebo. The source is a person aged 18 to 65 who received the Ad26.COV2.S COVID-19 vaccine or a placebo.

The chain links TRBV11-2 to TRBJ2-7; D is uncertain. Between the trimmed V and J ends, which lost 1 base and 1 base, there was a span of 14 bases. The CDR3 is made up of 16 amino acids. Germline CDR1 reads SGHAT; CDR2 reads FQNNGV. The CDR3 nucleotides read TGTGCCAGCAGCTTAGCCTTACAGTCTCTTTCCTACGAGCAGTACTTC. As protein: CASSLALQSLSYEQYF.

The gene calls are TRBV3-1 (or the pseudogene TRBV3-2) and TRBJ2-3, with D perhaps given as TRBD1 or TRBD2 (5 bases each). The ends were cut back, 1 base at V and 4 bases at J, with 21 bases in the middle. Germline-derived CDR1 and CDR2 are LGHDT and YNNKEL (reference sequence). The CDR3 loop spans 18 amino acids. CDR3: CASSQGPGGSWGSDTQYF. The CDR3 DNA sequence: TGTGCCAGCAGCCAAGGCCCGGGTGGATCCTGGGGGTCAGATACGCAGTATTTT.

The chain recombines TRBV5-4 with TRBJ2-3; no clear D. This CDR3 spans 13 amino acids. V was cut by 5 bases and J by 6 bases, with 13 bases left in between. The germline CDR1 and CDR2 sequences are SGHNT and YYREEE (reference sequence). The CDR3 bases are TGTGCCAGCAGTCCGCGCACGGCGGATACGCAGTATTTT. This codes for CASSPRTADTQYF.

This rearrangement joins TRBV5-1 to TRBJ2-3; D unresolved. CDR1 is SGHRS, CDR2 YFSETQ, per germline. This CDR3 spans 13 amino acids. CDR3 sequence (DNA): TGCGCTACGTCTAGTGTGATTGGAGATACGCAGTATTTT. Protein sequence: CATSSVIGDTQYF. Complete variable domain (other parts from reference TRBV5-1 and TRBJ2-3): KAGVTQTPRYLIKTRGQQVTLSCSPISGHRSVSWYQQTPGQGLQFLFEYFSETQRNKGNFPGRFSGRQFSNSRSEMNVSTLELGDSALYLCATSSVIGDTQYFGPGTRLTVL.

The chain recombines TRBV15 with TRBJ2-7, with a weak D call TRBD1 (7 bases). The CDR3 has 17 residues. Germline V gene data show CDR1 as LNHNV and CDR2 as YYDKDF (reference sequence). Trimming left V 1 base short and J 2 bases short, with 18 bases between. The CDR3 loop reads CATSRGTRGTEAYEQYV. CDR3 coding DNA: TGTGCCACCAGCAGAGGAACACGCGGGACAGAGGCCTACGAGCAGTACGTC.

CDR3 nucleotide sequence: TGCAGCGTTAGAGCGGAGGGGGCGCGATATAACTATGGCTACACCTTC. This sequence encodes CSVRAEGARYNYGYTF. The chain has TRBV29-1 and TRBJ1-2, with 7 nucleotides matching TRBD1. The CDR3 totals 16 residues. Germline V gene lookup returns CDR1 SQVTM and CDR2 ANQGSEA. Unmatched junction bases numbered 13, after V lost 5 bases and J lost 1 base. The entire variable domain, with the rest obtained from reference TRBV29-1 and TRBJ1-2, is as follows: SAVISQKPSRDICQRGTSLTIQCQVDSQVTMMFWYRQQPGQSLTLIATANQGSEATYESGFVIDKFPISRPNLTFSTLTVSNMSPEDSSIYLCSVRAEGARYNYGYTFGSGTRLTVV.

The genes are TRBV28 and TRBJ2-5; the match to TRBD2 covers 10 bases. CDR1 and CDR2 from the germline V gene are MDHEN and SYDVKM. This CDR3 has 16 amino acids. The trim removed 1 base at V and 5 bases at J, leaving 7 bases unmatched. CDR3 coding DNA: TGTGCCAGCAGTTTATTCCTAGCGGGAGAGTGGGAGACCCAGTACTTC. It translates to CASSLFLAGEWETQYF.

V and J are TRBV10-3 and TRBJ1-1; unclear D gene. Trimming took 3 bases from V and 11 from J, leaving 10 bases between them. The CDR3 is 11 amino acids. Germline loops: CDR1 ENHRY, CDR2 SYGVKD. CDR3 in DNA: TGTGCCATCAGTGAAGAGGGAGCGGCTTTCTTT. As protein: CAISEEGAAFF.

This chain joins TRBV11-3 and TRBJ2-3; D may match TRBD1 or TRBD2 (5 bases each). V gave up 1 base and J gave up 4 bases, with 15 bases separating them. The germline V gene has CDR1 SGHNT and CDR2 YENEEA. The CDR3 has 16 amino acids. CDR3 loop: CASSLAGHPNPDTQYF. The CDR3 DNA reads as TGTGCCAGCAGCTTAGCGGGGCATCCGAACCCAGATACGCAGTATTTT.

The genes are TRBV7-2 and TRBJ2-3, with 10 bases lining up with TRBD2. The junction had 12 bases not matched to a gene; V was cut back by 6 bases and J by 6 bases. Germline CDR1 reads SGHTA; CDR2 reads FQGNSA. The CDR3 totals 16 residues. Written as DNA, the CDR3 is TGTGCCAGCAGTATTCGGGGACTAGCGCTCACTGATACGCAGTATTTT. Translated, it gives CASSIRGLALTDTQYF.

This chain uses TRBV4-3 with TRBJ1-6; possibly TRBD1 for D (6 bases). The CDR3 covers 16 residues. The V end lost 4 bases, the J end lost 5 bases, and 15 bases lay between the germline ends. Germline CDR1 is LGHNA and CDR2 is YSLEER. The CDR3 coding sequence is TGCGCCAGCAGCCGCGACAGGACAAGGGATAATTCACCCCTCCACTTT. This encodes CASSRDRTRDNSPLHF.

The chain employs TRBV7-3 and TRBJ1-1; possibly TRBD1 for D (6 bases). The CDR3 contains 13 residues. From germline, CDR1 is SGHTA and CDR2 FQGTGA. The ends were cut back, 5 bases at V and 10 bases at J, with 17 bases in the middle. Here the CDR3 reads CASSQTLDSRAFF. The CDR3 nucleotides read TGTGCCAGCAGCCAAACCTTGGACAGCCGAGCTTTCTTT.

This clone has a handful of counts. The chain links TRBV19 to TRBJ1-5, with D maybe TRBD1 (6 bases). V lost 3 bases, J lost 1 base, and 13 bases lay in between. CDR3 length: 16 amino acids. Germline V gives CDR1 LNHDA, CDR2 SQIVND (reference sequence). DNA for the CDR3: TGTGCCAGTAGTATGGAAAGACAGGACAGCAATCAGCCCCAGCATTTT. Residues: CASSMERQDSNQPQHF.

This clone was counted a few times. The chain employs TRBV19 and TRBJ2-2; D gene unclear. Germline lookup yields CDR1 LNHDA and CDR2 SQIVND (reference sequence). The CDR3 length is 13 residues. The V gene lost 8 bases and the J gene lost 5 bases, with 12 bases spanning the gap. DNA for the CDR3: TGTGCCAGTTCCGTTTTTTGGACCGGGGAGCTGTTTTTT. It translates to CASSVFWTGELFF.

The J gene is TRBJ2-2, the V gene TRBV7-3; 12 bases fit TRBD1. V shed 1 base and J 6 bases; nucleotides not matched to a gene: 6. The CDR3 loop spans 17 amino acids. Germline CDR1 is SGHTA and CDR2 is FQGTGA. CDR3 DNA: TGTGCCAGCAGCTTAAGCTCCGGGACAGGGGGCCCCGGGGAGCTGTTTTTT. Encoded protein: CASSLSSGTGGPGELFF.

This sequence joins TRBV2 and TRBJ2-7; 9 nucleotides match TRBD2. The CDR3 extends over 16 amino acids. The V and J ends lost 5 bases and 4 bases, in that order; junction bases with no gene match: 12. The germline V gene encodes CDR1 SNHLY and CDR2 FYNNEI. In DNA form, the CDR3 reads TGTGCCAGCAGTTTCCCACCGCGGGAGGGTGGGTACGAGCAGTACGTC. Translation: CASSFPPREGGYEQYV.

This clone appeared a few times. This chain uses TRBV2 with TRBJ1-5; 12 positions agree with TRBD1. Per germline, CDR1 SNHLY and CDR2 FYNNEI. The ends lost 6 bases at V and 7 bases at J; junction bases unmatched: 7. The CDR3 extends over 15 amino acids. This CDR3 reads CASSGGTGGGQPQHF. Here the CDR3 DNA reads TGTGCCAGCAGCGGGGGGACAGGGGGCGGGCAGCCCCAGCATTTT.

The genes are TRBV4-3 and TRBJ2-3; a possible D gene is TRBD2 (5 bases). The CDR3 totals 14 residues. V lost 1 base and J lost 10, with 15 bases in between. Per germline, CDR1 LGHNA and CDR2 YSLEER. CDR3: CASSQVASLGAQYF. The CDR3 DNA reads TGCGCCAGCAGCCAAGTGGCTAGCCTAGGTGCGCAGTATTTT.

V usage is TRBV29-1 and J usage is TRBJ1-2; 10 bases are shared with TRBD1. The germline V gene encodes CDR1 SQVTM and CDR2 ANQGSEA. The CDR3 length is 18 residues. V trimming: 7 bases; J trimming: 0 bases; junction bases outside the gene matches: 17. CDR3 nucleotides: TGCAGCGCAATCCTGGAACGGGACAGGGGTTTGGCTAACTATGGCTACACCTTC. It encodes CSAILERDRGLANYGYTF.

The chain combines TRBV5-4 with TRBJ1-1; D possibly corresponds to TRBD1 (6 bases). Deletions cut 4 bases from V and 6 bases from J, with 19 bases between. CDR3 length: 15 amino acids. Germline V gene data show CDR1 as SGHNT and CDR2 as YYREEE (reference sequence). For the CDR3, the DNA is TGTGCCAGCAGCCATAACAGGGTTGGGGAACCTGAAGCTTTCTTT. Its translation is CASSHNRVGEPEAFF. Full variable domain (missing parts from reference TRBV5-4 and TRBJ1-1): ETGVTQSPTHLIKTRGQQVTLRCSSQSGHNTVSWYQQALGQGPQFIFQYYREEENGRGNFPPRFSGLQFPNYSSELNVNALELDDSALYLCASSHNRVGEPEAFFGQGTRLTVV.

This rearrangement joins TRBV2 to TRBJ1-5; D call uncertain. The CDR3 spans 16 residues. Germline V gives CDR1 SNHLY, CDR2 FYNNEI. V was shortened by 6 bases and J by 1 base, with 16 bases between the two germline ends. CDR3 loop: CASRALNLGSNQPQHF. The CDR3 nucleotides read TGTGCCAGCAGAGCCCTCAATCTGGGAAGCAATCAGCCCCAGCATTTT. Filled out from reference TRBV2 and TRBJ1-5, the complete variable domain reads EPEVTQTPSHQVTQMGQEVILRCVPISNHLYFYWYRQILGQKVEFLVSFYNNEISEKSEIFDDQFSVERPDGSNFTLKIRSTKLEDSAMYFCASRALNLGSNQPQHFGDGTRLSIL.